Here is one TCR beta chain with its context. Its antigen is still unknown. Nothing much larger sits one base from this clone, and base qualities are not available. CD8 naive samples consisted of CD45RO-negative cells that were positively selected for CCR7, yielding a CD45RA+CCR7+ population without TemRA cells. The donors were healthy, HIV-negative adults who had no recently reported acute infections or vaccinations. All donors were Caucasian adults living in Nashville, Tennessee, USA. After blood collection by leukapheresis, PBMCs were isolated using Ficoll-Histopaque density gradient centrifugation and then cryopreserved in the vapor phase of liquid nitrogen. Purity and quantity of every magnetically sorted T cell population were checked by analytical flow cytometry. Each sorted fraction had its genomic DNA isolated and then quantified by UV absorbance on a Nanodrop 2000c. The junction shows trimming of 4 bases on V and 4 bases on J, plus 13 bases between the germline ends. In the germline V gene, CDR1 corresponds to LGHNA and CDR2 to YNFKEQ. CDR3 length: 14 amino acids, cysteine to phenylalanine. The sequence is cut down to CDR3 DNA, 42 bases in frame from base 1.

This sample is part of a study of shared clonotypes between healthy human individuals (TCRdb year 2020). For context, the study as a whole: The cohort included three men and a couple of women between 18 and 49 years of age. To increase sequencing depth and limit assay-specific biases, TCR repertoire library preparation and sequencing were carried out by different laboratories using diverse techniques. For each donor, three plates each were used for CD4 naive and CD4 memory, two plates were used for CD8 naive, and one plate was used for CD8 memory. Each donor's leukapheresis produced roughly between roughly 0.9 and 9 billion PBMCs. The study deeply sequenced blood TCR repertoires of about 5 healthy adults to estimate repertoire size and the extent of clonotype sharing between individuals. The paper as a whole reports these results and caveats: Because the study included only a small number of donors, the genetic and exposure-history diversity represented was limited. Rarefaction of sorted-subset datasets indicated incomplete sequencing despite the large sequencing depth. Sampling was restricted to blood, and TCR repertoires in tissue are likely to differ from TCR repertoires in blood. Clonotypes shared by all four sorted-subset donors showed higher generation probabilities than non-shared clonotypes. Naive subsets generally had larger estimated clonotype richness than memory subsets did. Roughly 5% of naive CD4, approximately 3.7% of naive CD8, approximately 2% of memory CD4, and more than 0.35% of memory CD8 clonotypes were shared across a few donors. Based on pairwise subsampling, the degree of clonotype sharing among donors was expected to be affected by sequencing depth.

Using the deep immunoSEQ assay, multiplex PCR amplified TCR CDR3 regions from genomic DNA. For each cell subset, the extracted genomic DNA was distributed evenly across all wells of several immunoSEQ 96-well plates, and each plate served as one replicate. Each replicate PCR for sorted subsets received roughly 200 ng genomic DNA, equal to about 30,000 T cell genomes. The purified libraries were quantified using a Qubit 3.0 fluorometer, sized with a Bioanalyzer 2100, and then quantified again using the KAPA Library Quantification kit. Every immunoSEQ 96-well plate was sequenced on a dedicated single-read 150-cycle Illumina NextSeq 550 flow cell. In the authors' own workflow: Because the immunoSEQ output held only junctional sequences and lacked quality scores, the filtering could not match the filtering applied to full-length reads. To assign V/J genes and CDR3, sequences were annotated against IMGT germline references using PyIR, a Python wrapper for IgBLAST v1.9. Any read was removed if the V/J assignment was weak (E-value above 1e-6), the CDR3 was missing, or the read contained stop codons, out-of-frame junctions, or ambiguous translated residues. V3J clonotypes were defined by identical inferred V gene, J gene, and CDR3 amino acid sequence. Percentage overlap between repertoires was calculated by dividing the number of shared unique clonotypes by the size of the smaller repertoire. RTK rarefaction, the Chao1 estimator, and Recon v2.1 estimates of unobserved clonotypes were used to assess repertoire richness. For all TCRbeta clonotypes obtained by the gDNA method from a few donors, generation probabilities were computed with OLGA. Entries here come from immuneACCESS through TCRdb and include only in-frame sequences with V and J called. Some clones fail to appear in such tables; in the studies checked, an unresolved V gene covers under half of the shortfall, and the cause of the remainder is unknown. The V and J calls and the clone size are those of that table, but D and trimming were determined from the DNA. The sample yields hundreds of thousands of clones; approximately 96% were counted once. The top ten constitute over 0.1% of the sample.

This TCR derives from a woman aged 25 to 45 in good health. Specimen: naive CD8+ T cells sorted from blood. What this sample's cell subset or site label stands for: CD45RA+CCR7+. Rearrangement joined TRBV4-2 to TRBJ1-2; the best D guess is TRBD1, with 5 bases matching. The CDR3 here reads CASSLAGVAYGYTF. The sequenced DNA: TGTGCCAGCAGCCTGGCGGGGGTGGCCTATGGCTACACCTTC.